A selection of T cell receptor beta chains follows, all from one sample in a study of T cells in localized non-small cell lung cancer. Repertoires were generated with immunoSEQ multiplex PCR, while TCRdb's copy carries only in-frame clones and drops some. The table lists 7,000 to 9,000 clones, approximately 93% of them singletons. The starting material was peripheral blood, obtained before any cancer treatment. The source is a woman between 40 and 69 years old with stage I lung adenocarcinoma. Both conserved end residues are part of each CDR3. D genes are given only for firm matches. The size entry is marked missing in some rows and otherwise reads once, few, many or a size class.

clone_size	cdr3_length	d_call	v_call	j_call	cdr3_nt	cdr3_aa
.	15	TRBD1	TRBV18	TRBJ1-1	TGTGCCAGCTCACCGGAAGGACAGGGTTACACTGAAGCTTTCTTT	CASSPEGQGYTEAFF
.	14	.	TRBV18	TRBJ2-3	TGTGCCAGCTCACCAGGGTTAGTCACAGATACGCAGTATTTT	CASSPGLVTDTQYF
.	15	TRBD1	TRBV18	TRBJ2-7	TGTGCCAGCTCACCACGAGACAGGGGGCCCAACGAGCAGTACTTC	CASSPRDRGPNEQYF
.	13	.	TRBV5-1	TRBJ1-1	TGCGCCAGCAGCTTGGCAGGGACCACTGAAGCTTTCTTT	CASSLAGTTEAFF
.	16	TRBD2	TRBV11-2	TRBJ2-3	TGTGCCAGCAGCTCCCTCGGGGACTACGAGGCAGATACGCAGTATTTT	CASSSLGDYEADTQYF
.	13	.	TRBV6-5	TRBJ2-7	TGTGCCTCATCTCAAAGGCCCTACAGCGAGCAGTACTTC	CASSQRPYSEQYF
.	14	TRBD1	TRBV6-1	TRBJ1-2	TGTGCCAGCAGTGACTACAGGGGGAGGGATGGCTACACCTTC	CASSDYRGRDGYTF
.	17	.	TRBV4-1	TRBJ2-7	TGCGCCAGCAGCCAAGGAGGGATTGCGGCAGGCTCCTACGAGCAGTACTTC	CASSQGGIAAGSYEQYF
.	15	TRBD1	TRBV11-2	TRBJ2-3	TGTGCCAGCAGCACAGACAGGGCTAGCACAGATACGCAGTATTTT	CASSTDRASTDTQYF
.	18	TRBD2	TRBV2	TRBJ2-5	TGTGCCACCAGGGGCGGATTAGCGGGGGGACGGAGTCAAGAGACCCAGTACTTC	CATRGGLAGGRSQETQYF
.	15	.	TRBV4-1	TRBJ1-2	TGCGCCAGCAGCCAAGATTACGGGGGTCAAGGTGGCTACACCTTC	CASSQDYGGQGGYTF
.	15	TRBD2	TRBV5-8	TRBJ2-7	TGTGCCAGCAGCCTAGCGGGGGTGAGCTCCTACGAGCAGTACTTC	CASSLAGVSSYEQYF
few	16	TRBD2	TRBV6-5	TRBJ2-7	TGTGCCAGCAGTTACCTAACGGGACTAGCGGTCTACGAGCAGTACTTC	CASSYLTGLAVYEQYF
.	16	TRBD1	TRBV7-9	TRBJ1-2	TGTGCCAGCAGCTTAGGAGGGACAGCAGCTAACTATGGCTACACCTTC	CASSLGGTAANYGYTF
.	16	.	TRBV5-1	TRBJ2-7	TGCGCCAGCAGCTTGAGCCAGGGGATCCCCTACTACGAGCAGTACTTC	CASSLSQGIPYYEQYF
once	15	.	TRBV10-3	TRBJ1-4	TGTGCCATCAGTGAGAGTAGTGGGACTAATGAAAAACTGTTTTTT	CAISESSGTNEKLFF
once	14	.	TRBV6-5	TRBJ2-5	TGTGCCAGCAGTTACAGAACTACCCAAGAGACCCAGTACTTC	CASSYRTTQETQYF
.	14	TRBD1	TRBV5-1	TRBJ1-4	TGCGCCAGCAGCCACGGACAGGCTAATGAAAAACTGTTTTTT	CASSHGQANEKLFF
.	15	TRBD1	TRBV6-5	TRBJ2-2	TGTGCCAGCAGTCGGACAGGGTCTATCTCCGGGGAGCTGTTTTTT	CASSRTGSISGELFF
.	15	.	TRBV6-6	TRBJ2-2	TGTGCCGTACGCCTAGACCCTGCGAACACCGGGGAGCTGTTTTTT	CAVRLDPANTGELFF
.	11	.	TRBV20-1	TRBJ2-5	TGCAGTGCTAGAGACAGGGAGGCCCAGTACTTC	CSARDREAQYF
.	15	.	TRBV2	TRBJ1-4	TGTGCCAGCAGTGCGGCTCCGCGTTCTAATGAAAAACTGTTTTTT	CASSAAPRSNEKLFF
.	13	.	TRBV6-5	TRBJ1-4	TGTGCCAGCAGTTGGATCGGGAATGAAAAACTGTTTTTT	CASSWIGNEKLFF
.	14	.	TRBV21-1	TRBJ1-1	TGTGCCAGCAGCACGACGGCGACGAACACTGAAGCTTTCTTT	CASSTTATNTEAFF
.	14	.	TRBV2	TRBJ2-1	TGTGCCAGCAGTGAACAGGACTCCGTAAATGAGCAGTTCTTC	CASSEQDSVNEQFF
once	14	TRBD1	TRBV5-6	TRBJ2-7	TGTGCCAGCAGCTTGGGACAGGGGCGCTACGAGCAGTACTTC	CASSLGQGRYEQYF
.	15	.	TRBV5-4	TRBJ2-3	TGTGCCAGCAGCTTGGGGACCCGGGACAAGGATACGCAGTATTTT	CASSLGTRDKDTQYF
.	13	TRBD1	TRBV5-1	TRBJ1-2	TGCGCCAGCAGTTTGGGACAGGGACATGGCTACACCTTC	CASSLGQGHGYTF
.	15	.	TRBV9	TRBJ1-3	TGTGCCAGCAGCGCGGACATCAACTCTGGAAACACCATATATTTT	CASSADINSGNTIYF
.	16	.	TRBV7-2	TRBJ1-5	TGTGCCAGCAGCTTATTCGGGGTAGGGGGCAATCAGCCCCAGCATTTT	CASSLFGVGGNQPQHF
.	15	TRBD1	TRBV5-1	TRBJ1-2	TGCGCCAGCAGCTTGCCCCCGACAGGGGGTATTGGCTACACCTTC	CASSLPPTGGIGYTF
.	12	.	TRBV6-6	TRBJ1-1	TGTGCCAGCAGACAACAGGGAAATGAAGCTTTCTTT	CASRQQGNEAFF
.	16	.	TRBV4-1	TRBJ1-4	TGCGCCAGCAGCCAACAAGGGGCAGGGGCTAATGAAAAACTGTTTTTT	CASSQQGAGANEKLFF
once	15	.	TRBV18	TRBJ1-1	TGTGCCAGCTCACCTGGGGGCGCAAGGACCACTGAAGCTTTCTTT	CASSPGGARTTEAFF
.	15	.	TRBV19	TRBJ1-3	TGTGCCAGTAGCCCGACGGGGCAGGGGGGAAACACCATATATTTT	CASSPTGQGGNTIYF